Shown below are 23 T cell receptor beta chains from a single sample sequenced in a study of glioma-infiltrating T cells. The iRepertoire nested amplicon-rescue multiplex PCR amplified TCR alpha and beta CDR3s from RNA. Each CDR3 protein is one row after TCRdb ran MiXCR on the multiplex PCR reads. This sample has some 150,000 distinct CDR3 sequences, with about two fifths found just once. The specimen sequenced was glioma tissue, nonneoplastic brain tissue, or PBMCs (not recorded which). The receptors originated from a human donor with low-grade glioma or glioblastoma, undergoing nonglioma brain surgery, or in good health (not recorded which).

The chain carries TRBV20-1 and TRBJ1-1; no clear D. V shed 5 bases and J shed 8 bases, with 24 bases lying between them. The germline V gene encodes CDR1 DFQATT and CDR2 SNEGSKA (reference sequence). CDR3 length: 15 residues. CDR3 sequence (DNA): TGCAGTGCTCGTGCCCTACTTGCCTCCGGCTGGGAAGCTTTCTTT. Amino acid sequence: CSARALLASGWEAFF.

V gene TRBV4-1 combines with J gene TRBJ1-1; the D gene is possibly TRBD1 (6 bases). V was clipped by 4 bases and J by 0 bases, with 15 bases between them. CDR3 length: 16 amino acids. Germline loops: CDR1 MGHRA, CDR2 YSYEKL. CDR3 sequence reads: CASSRGQPGMNTEAFF. DNA for the CDR3: TGCGCCAGCAGCCGCGGACAGCCGGGGATGAACACTGAAGCTTTCTTT.

CDR3 coding DNA: TGTGCCAGCAGTTTAGGCAGGGCTCTCTACGAGCAGTACTTC. This encodes CASSLGRALYEQYF. V usage is TRBV27 and J usage is TRBJ2-7; a weak D match, TRBD1 (5 bases). CDR3 length equals 14 residues. In germline, CDR1 is MNHEY, CDR2 SMNVEV (reference sequence). Trimming cost V 2 bases and J 3 bases, with 11 bases left between them.

This clonotype was observed a few times. A much larger clone differs from this one at a single base, so this may be a read error. V and J are TRBV6-2 or TRBV6-3 and TRBJ2-2; 8 bases are a match to TRBD1. The CDR3 has 15 residues. The germline V gene has CDR1 MNHEY and CDR2 SVGEGT. The CDR3 is CASSYQGANTGELLF. In nucleotides, the CDR3 is TGTGCCAGCAGTTACCAGGGGGCGAACACCGGGGAGCTGCTTTTT.

The chain links TRBV19 to TRBJ2-7; D call uncertain. The CDR3 is made up of 14 amino acids. V was trimmed by 6 bases and J by 5 bases, leaving 17 bases between them. CDR1 and CDR2 from the germline V gene are LNHDA and SQIVND (reference sequence). The CDR3 nucleotides read TGTGCCAGTAGCCTCACCTTTGTGATGAACGAGCAGTACTTC. It specifies CASSLTFVMNEQYF. The complete variable domain, with remaining parts taken from reference TRBV19 and TRBJ2-7, reads DGGITQSPKYLFRKEGQNVTLSCEQNLNHDAMYWYRQDPGQGLRLIYYSQIVNDFQKGDIAEGYSVSREKKESFPLTVTSAQKNPTAFYLCASSLTFVMNEQYFGPGTRLTVT.

This clonotype was observed a few times. This sequence joins TRBV20-1 and TRBJ1-5; perhaps TRBD1 as D (6 bases). The V gene lost 3 bases and the J gene lost 4 bases, with 10 bases spanning the gap. The CDR3 consists of 13 residues. CDR1 DFQATT and CDR2 SNEGSKA come from the germline V gene (reference sequence). CDR3 sequence reads: CSARGGANQPQHF. The DNA of the CDR3 is TGCAGTGCTAGGGGGGGCGCGAATCAGCCCCAGCATTTT.

As DNA, the CDR3 is TGTGCCAGCCGGACAGTCTACAATGAGCAGTTCTTC. Encoded protein: CASRTVYNEQFF. The chain has TRBV27 and TRBJ2-1; D is perhaps TRBD1 (6 bases). The CDR3 is 12 residues long. Looked up from germline, CDR1 is MNHEY and CDR2 is SMNVEV (reference sequence). Between the trimmed V and J ends, which lost 8 bases and 3 bases, there was a span of 8 bases.

The chain joins TRBV15 to TRBJ2-7, with D hard to call. CDR3 length equals 13 residues. Germline V CDR1 and CDR2: LNHNV, YYDKDF (reference sequence). The ends were cut back, 0 bases at V and 7 bases at J, with 10 bases in the middle. CDR3 nucleotide sequence: TGTGCCACCAGCAGAGATTTAGGGAAAGAGCAGTACTTC. Translating gives CATSRDLGKEQYF. The whole variable domain, filled in from reference TRBV15 and TRBJ2-7, reads DAMVIQNPRYQVTQFGKPVTLSCSQTLNHNVMYWYQQKSSQAPKLLFHYYDKDFNNEADTPDNFQSRRPNTSFCFLDIRSPGLGDTAMYLCATSRDLGKEQYFGPGTRLTVT.

This rearrangement joins TRBV6-1 to TRBJ2-7; 10 nucleotides line up with TRBD2. CDR1 is MNHNS and CDR2 is SASEGT in the germline V gene. The CDR3 extends over 16 amino acids. V trimming: 4 bases; J trimming: 0 bases; junction bases outside the gene matches: 6. The CDR3 loop reads CASSGRLAGNSYEQYF. CDR3 DNA sequence: TGTGCCAGCAGTGGCCGACTAGCGGGTAACTCCTACGAGCAGTACTTC.

The chain combines TRBV20-1 with TRBJ2-3; TRBD1 matches 8 bases. V lost 6 bases, J lost 2 bases, and 13 bases stayed unmatched. This CDR3 comprises 16 residues. In germline, CDR1 is DFQATT, CDR2 SNEGSKA (reference sequence). The CDR3 region is CSASYRDRRPTDTQYF. The CDR3 coding sequence is TGCAGTGCCAGTTACCGGGACAGGAGGCCCACAGATACGCAGTATTTT.

This clonotype was recorded at least ten times. This sequence joins TRBV6-2 or TRBV6-3 and TRBJ2-1; 9 bases agree with TRBD2. Looked up from germline, CDR1 is MNHEY and CDR2 is SVGEGT. Germline trimming cut 7 bases from V and 7 bases from J; bases unmatched to any gene: 8. This CDR3 is built from 14 residues. This CDR3 reads CASIERGAKNEQFF. For the CDR3, the DNA is TGTGCCAGCATCGAGCGGGGGGCAAAAAATGAGCAGTTCTTC.

This clonotype was seen a handful of times. The chain has TRBV6-1 and TRBJ1-5, with a tentative D call TRBD1 (6 bases). Trimming shortened V by 5 bases and J by 3 bases, and 11 bases separated the two germline ends. Looked up from germline, CDR1 is MNHNS and CDR2 is SASEGT. The CDR3 extends over 14 amino acids. CDR3: CASSPTGFNQPQHF. The CDR3 region has the DNA TGTGCCAGCAGTCCAACAGGGTTCAATCAGCCCCAGCATTTT.

The CDR3 loop is CASTRGTVDTQYF. The CDR3, as DNA: TGTGCCAGCACCAGGGGGACGGTAGATACGCAGTATTTT. The chain combines TRBV6-2 or TRBV6-3 with TRBJ2-3; TRBD1 matches 7 bases. The J segment lost 5 bases and the V segment lost 7 bases, leaving 6 bases of the junction unmatched. Germline values: CDR1 MNHEY, CDR2 SVGEGT. The CDR3 extends over 13 amino acids.

The chain uses TRBV20-1 and TRBJ2-3, with D maybe TRBD1 (6 bases). Germline V gives CDR1 DFQATT, CDR2 SNEGSKA (reference sequence). The CDR3 contains 12 residues. The CDR3 spells CSQGLGTDTQYF. Written as DNA, the CDR3 is TGCAGCCAGGGGTTGGGCACAGATACGCAGTATTTT.

The chain joins TRBV7-3 to TRBJ2-7, with D uncertain. Germline CDR1 reads SGHTA; CDR2 reads FQGTGA. The CDR3 extends over 11 amino acids. Trimming stripped 5 bases from V and 3 bases from J, with 5 bases between. CDR3 DNA: TGTGCCAGCAGCAGGATCTACGAGCAGTACTTC. Encoded protein: CASSRIYEQYF.

This clonotype showed up just a few times. The chain recombines TRBV20-1 with TRBJ2-5; the D is unclear. Germline V gene data show CDR1 as DFQATT and CDR2 as SNEGSKA (reference sequence). Trimming shortened V by 6 bases and J by 5 bases, and 13 bases separated the two germline ends. This CDR3 region has 12 residues. Here the CDR3 reads CSATPFQETQYF. CDR3 nucleotide sequence: TGCAGTGCCACCCCCTTCCAGGAGACCCAGTACTTC.

The rearrangement joins TRBV28 to TRBJ2-7, with D hard to call. V lost 3 bases and J lost 3, with 12 bases in between. From germline, CDR1 is MDHEN and CDR2 SYDVKM. There are 14 residues in the CDR3. This CDR3 is CASSFPGSNYEQYF. The CDR3 DNA is TGTGCCAGCAGTTTCCCCGGGTCCAACTACGAGCAGTACTTC.

In its sample, this clonotype was seen many times. The chain carries TRBV20-1 and TRBJ1-2, with D possibly being TRBD1 (5 bases). The length of the CDR3 is 16 residues. The germline CDR1 and CDR2 sequences are DFQATT and SNEGSKA (reference sequence). Trimming removed 5 bases from V and 1 base from J, with 20 bases in between. The CDR3 reads CSALKLDTLLNYGYTF. The CDR3 coding sequence is TGCAGTGCTCTAAAGTTGGACACGCTTCTTAACTATGGCTACACCTTC.

This clonotype appeared a few times. The gene calls are TRBV28 and TRBJ2-7, with a possible D match to TRBD2 (7 bases). V lost 5 bases and J lost 5, with 22 bases in between. The CDR3 totals 16 residues. Germline CDR1 and CDR2: MDHEN and SYDVKM. The CDR3 protein is CASSGRGGHRMDEQYF. The CDR3 DNA follows: TGTGCCAGCAGTGGGAGGGGGGGACACAGAATGGACGAGCAGTACTTC.

This clonotype was seen a handful of times. The chain uses TRBV2 and TRBJ1-6, with D unclear. Germline V gives CDR1 SNHLY, CDR2 FYNNEI. V gave up 3 bases and J gave up 8 bases, with 5 bases separating them. CDR3 length: 12 residues. The CDR3 protein is CASSEDYSPLHF. CDR3 DNA: TGTGCCAGCAGTGAGGACTATTCACCCCTCCACTTT.

The chain links TRBV7-2 to TRBJ1-6; D is perhaps TRBD1 (6 bases). Trimming removed 1 base from V and 11 bases from J, with 9 bases in between. This CDR3 region has 13 residues. CDR1 and CDR2 (germline): SGHTA, FQGNSA. This CDR3 reads CASSLVQGAPLHF. As DNA, the CDR3 is TGTGCCAGCAGCTTAGTACAGGGAGCACCCCTCCACTTT.

This clonotype has more than one count but fewer than ten. This CDR3 is CASSPWQGGLADTQYF. CDR3 nucleotides: TGTGCCAGCAGCCCTTGGCAGGGGGGACTGGCAGATACGCAGTATTTT. The chain links TRBV7-8 to TRBJ2-3; weak D call: TRBD1 (7 bases). Germline-derived CDR1 and CDR2 are SGHVS and FQNEAQ. This CDR3 comprises 16 residues. Trimming took off 5 bases at V and 4 bases at J, with 19 bases between the two ends.

The chain joins TRBV7-2 to TRBJ1-5; perhaps TRBD1 as D (5 bases). The CDR3 runs to 13 residues. V lost 8 bases to trimming and J lost 8 bases, with 16 bases between them. Germline V CDR1 and CDR2: SGHTA, FQGNSA. Here the CDR3 DNA reads TGTGCCAGCGCCGAGGGGCCCTCGGAGCCCCAGCATTTT. This codes for CASAEGPSEPQHF. Based on the CDR3 plus reference TRBV7-2 and TRBJ1-5, the full variable domain is GAGVSQSPSNKVTEKGKDVELRCDPISGHTALYWYRQSLGQGLEFLIYFQGNSAPDKSGLPSDRFSAERTGGSVSTLTIQRTQQEDSAVYLCASAEGPSEPQHFGDGTRLSIL.